The clone carrying this T cell receptor (beta chain) was found a few times. CDR1 is MGHDK, CDR2 SYGVNS, per germline. CDR3 length: 16 residues. V shed 4 bases, J shed 4 bases, and the junction held 5 bases outside the gene matches. The sample is drawn from a study of T-cell memory formation after mild COVID-19. MiXCR was run by TCRdb on the 5' RACE reads, yielding one entry per CDR3 protein. The data contain 190,000 or so distinct CDR3 sequences, 20% to 25% of them singletons. The J gene is TRBJ2-1, the V gene TRBV25-1; 12 bases line up with TRBD2. This receptor was taken from an adult woman who had mild COVID-19 (a few samples of this study predate the infection). Cell type and time point are not known. Sequencing was done on a sample of PBMCs or a T cell subset sorted from them (not recorded which). CDR3 sequence reads: CASSAEGLAGYNEQFF. CDR3 DNA sequence: TGTGCCAGCAGTGCCGAAGGACTAGCGGGGTACAATGAGCAGTTCTTC.